A selection of T cell receptor beta chains follows, all from one sample in a study of cytomegalovirus exposure and HLA in healthy donors. Clones were read by immunoSEQ multiplex PCR, and TCRdb kept only the in-frame ones, dropping some. The data contain under 300,000 clones, around 90% of them singletons. Sequencing was performed on PBMCs. The receptors stem from a woman under 30 in good health and CMV-seronegative. CDR3s include the opening cysteine and the closing phenylalanine or tryptophan. The order of the fields is D gene, J gene, V gene, clone size, CDR3 protein, CDR3 DNA. The D gene is left open where the match is weak. Rows may omit the clone size; those that give it use once, few, many or a size class.

d_gene: TRBD1
j_gene: TRBJ1-3
v_gene: TRBV10-2
abundance: -
CDR3aa: CATLTGQATSGNTIYF
CDR3nt: TGCGCCACCCTGACGGGACAGGCAACCTCTGGAAACACCATATATTTT

d_gene: -
j_gene: TRBJ1-1
v_gene: TRBV14
abundance: -
CDR3aa: CASSQDRGENTEAFF
CDR3nt: TGTGCCAGCAGCCAAGATCGCGGGGAGAACACTGAAGCTTTCTTT

d_gene: TRBD1
j_gene: TRBJ1-1
v_gene: TRBV9
abundance: -
CDR3aa: CASSPRDRVMNTEAFF
CDR3nt: TGTGCCAGCAGCCCCCGGGACAGGGTTATGAACACTGAAGCTTTCTTT

d_gene: -
j_gene: TRBJ1-5
v_gene: TRBV6-5
abundance: few
CDR3aa: CASSPSRSNQPQHF
CDR3nt: TGTGCCAGCAGCCCCTCGAGGAGCAATCAGCCCCAGCATTTT

d_gene: TRBD1
j_gene: TRBJ1-5
v_gene: TRBV19
abundance: -
CDR3aa: CASRGSRDSQPQHF
CDR3nt: TGTGCCAGCAGAGGTAGCAGGGACAGTCAGCCCCAGCATTTT

d_gene: -
j_gene: TRBJ2-5
v_gene: TRBV27
abundance: -
CDR3aa: CASSPSREWSPQYF
CDR3nt: TGTGCCAGCAGTCCCTCCAGGGAATGGTCGCCCCAGTACTTC

d_gene: TRBD1
j_gene: TRBJ1-1
v_gene: TRBV5-1
abundance: -
CDR3aa: CASSPEGTEDKLGLFEAFF
CDR3nt: TGCGCCAGCAGCCCGGAAGGGACAGAAGACAAACTTGGGCTTTTTGAAGCTTTCTTT

d_gene: -
j_gene: TRBJ2-1
v_gene: TRBV5-1
abundance: -
CDR3aa: CASSPIAGSGYNEQFF
CDR3nt: TGCGCCAGCAGCCCCATTGCGGGCTCGGGGTACAATGAGCAGTTCTTC

d_gene: TRBD1
j_gene: TRBJ2-2
v_gene: TRBV30
abundance: -
CDR3aa: CAWSIMTGRTGELFF
CDR3nt: TGTGCCTGGAGTATCATGACAGGGCGGACCGGGGAGCTGTTTTTT

d_gene: TRBD2
j_gene: TRBJ2-1
v_gene: TRBV5-6
abundance: -
CDR3aa: CASSVITSGGDYYNEQFF
CDR3nt: TGTGCCAGCAGCGTGATCACTAGCGGGGGAGATTACTACAATGAGCAGTTCTTC

d_gene: -
j_gene: TRBJ1-4
v_gene: TRBV5-1
abundance: -
CDR3aa: CASSLDGATNEKLFF
CDR3nt: TGCGCCAGCAGCTTGGACGGTGCAACTAATGAAAAACTGTTTTTT

d_gene: -
j_gene: TRBJ2-2
v_gene: TRBV7-8
abundance: once
CDR3aa: CASSLVSGAGGELFF
CDR3nt: TGTGCCAGCAGCTTAGTGTCTGGGGCCGGCGGGGAGCTGTTTTTT

d_gene: TRBD1
j_gene: TRBJ1-6
v_gene: TRBV27
abundance: -
CDR3aa: CASSFTGELESPLHF
CDR3nt: TGTGCCAGCAGTTTTACAGGGGAGTTAGAATCACCCCTCCACTTT

d_gene: -
j_gene: TRBJ1-5
v_gene: TRBV2
abundance: -
CDR3aa: CASSDRQGSNQPQHF
CDR3nt: TGTGCCAGCAGTGACAGGCAGGGTAGCAATCAGCCCCAGCATTTT

d_gene: -
j_gene: TRBJ2-5
v_gene: TRBV7-2
abundance: -
CDR3aa: CASSLGGQHQETQYF
CDR3nt: TGTGCCAGCAGCTTAGGTGGACAGCACCAAGAGACCCAGTACTTC

d_gene: -
j_gene: TRBJ2-2
v_gene: TRBV7-2
abundance: -
CDR3aa: CASSFRGSAGELFF
CDR3nt: TGTGCCAGCAGCTTCAGGGGTTCTGCCGGGGAGCTGTTTTTT

d_gene: -
j_gene: TRBJ2-2
v_gene: TRBV29-1
abundance: -
CDR3aa: CSVGANGELFF
CDR3nt: TGCAGCGTTGGCGCGAACGGGGAGCTGTTTTTT

d_gene: -
j_gene: TRBJ2-1
v_gene: TRBV28
abundance: once
CDR3aa: CASSLLGQYYNEQFF
CDR3nt: TGTGCCAGCAGTTTACTAGGCCAGTACTACAATGAGCAGTTCTTC

d_gene: TRBD1
j_gene: TRBJ1-1
v_gene: TRBV9
abundance: -
CDR3aa: CASSVSTGSMNTEAFF
CDR3nt: TGTGCCAGCAGCGTGTCGACAGGGTCTATGAACACTGAAGCTTTCTTT

d_gene: TRBD2
j_gene: TRBJ2-1
v_gene: TRBV6-1
abundance: once
CDR3aa: CASKNGGIYNEQFF
CDR3nt: TGTGCCAGCAAAAACGGGGGGATCTACAATGAGCAGTTCTTC

d_gene: -
j_gene: TRBJ2-3
v_gene: TRBV6-5
abundance: -
CDR3aa: CASSYRLTGTDTQYF
CDR3nt: TGTGCCAGCAGTTACCGCTTGACTGGCACAGATACGCAGTATTTT

d_gene: -
j_gene: TRBJ2-1
v_gene: TRBV5-1
abundance: -
CDR3aa: CASSLSGTLYNEQFF
CDR3nt: TGCGCCAGCAGCTTGTCGGGAACATTATACAATGAGCAGTTCTTC

d_gene: -
j_gene: TRBJ2-5
v_gene: TRBV11-2
abundance: -
CDR3aa: CASSSGLSRGTQYF
CDR3nt: TGTGCCAGCAGCTCGGGACTCTCTCGGGGGACCCAGTACTTC

d_gene: TRBD2
j_gene: TRBJ2-3
v_gene: TRBV9
abundance: -
CDR3aa: CASSVGVAGGPDTQYF
CDR3nt: TGTGCCAGCAGCGTAGGGGTAGCGGGGGGGCCAGATACGCAGTATTTT

d_gene: -
j_gene: TRBJ1-3
v_gene: TRBV4-3
abundance: -
CDR3aa: CASSQDTGNTIYF
CDR3nt: TGCGCCAGCAGCCAAGATACTGGAAACACCATATATTTT

d_gene: TRBD1
j_gene: TRBJ2-7
v_gene: TRBV6-5
abundance: -
CDR3aa: CASSYSQGFYEQYF
CDR3nt: TGTGCCAGCAGTTACTCACAGGGGTTCTACGAGCAGTACTTC

d_gene: -
j_gene: TRBJ2-3
v_gene: TRBV9
abundance: -
CDR3aa: CASSVGGTPADTQYF
CDR3nt: TGTGCCAGCAGCGTTGGGGGGACCCCGGCAGATACGCAGTATTTT

d_gene: -
j_gene: TRBJ2-2
v_gene: TRBV4-3
abundance: -
CDR3aa: CASSQDSAGELFF
CDR3nt: TGCGCCAGCAGCCAAGATTCAGCCGGGGAGCTGTTTTTT

d_gene: TRBD2
j_gene: TRBJ2-1
v_gene: TRBV10-3
abundance: -
CDR3aa: CAISAGGPNEQFF
CDR3nt: TGTGCCATCAGCGCGGGGGGGCCAAATGAGCAGTTCTTC

d_gene: -
j_gene: TRBJ2-3
v_gene: TRBV11-2
abundance: -
CDR3aa: CASSFYTDTQYF
CDR3nt: TGTGCCAGCAGCTTCTACACAGATACGCAGTATTTT

d_gene: -
j_gene: TRBJ2-2
v_gene: TRBV27
abundance: -
CDR3aa: CASSSYNIANTGELFF
CDR3nt: TGTGCCAGCAGTTCATACAACATTGCGAACACCGGGGAGCTGTTTTTT

d_gene: -
j_gene: TRBJ2-2
v_gene: TRBV5-1
abundance: -
CDR3aa: CASSLNTVENTGELFF
CDR3nt: TGCGCCAGCAGCTTGAATACAGTCGAGAACACCGGGGAGCTGTTTTTT

d_gene: TRBD2
j_gene: TRBJ2-1
v_gene: TRBV5-1
abundance: -
CDR3aa: CASTTSGVYNEQFF
CDR3nt: TGCGCCAGCACGACTAGCGGAGTTTACAATGAGCAGTTCTTC

d_gene: TRBD2
j_gene: TRBJ2-5
v_gene: TRBV7-8
abundance: few
CDR3aa: CASSKGGTSGAETQYF
CDR3nt: TGTGCCAGCAGCAAGGGCGGGACTAGCGGGGCGGAGACCCAGTACTTC

d_gene: TRBD1
j_gene: TRBJ1-5
v_gene: TRBV4-1
abundance: -
CDR3aa: CASSRTGGEGNQPQHF
CDR3nt: TGCGCCAGCAGCCGAACAGGGGGAGAAGGCAATCAGCCCCAGCATTTT

d_gene: -
j_gene: TRBJ1-4
v_gene: TRBV7-9
abundance: -
CDR3aa: CASSLWGRVDEKLFF
CDR3nt: TGTGCCAGCAGCTTATGGGGCAGGGTGGACGAAAAACTGTTTTTT

d_gene: TRBD1
j_gene: TRBJ1-3
v_gene: TRBV7-9
abundance: -
CDR3aa: CASIVDRGAGNTIYF
CDR3nt: TGTGCCAGCATTGTGGACAGGGGCGCCGGAAACACCATATATTTT

d_gene: TRBD1
j_gene: TRBJ1-4
v_gene: TRBV18
abundance: -
CDR3aa: CASSPDRDRQMLNEKLFF
CDR3nt: TGTGCCAGCTCACCAGACAGGGACAGGCAGATGCTGAATGAAAAACTGTTTTTT

d_gene: TRBD2
j_gene: TRBJ2-2
v_gene: TRBV11-3
abundance: -
CDR3aa: CASSIRGTSAGELFF
CDR3nt: TGTGCCAGCAGCATAAGGGGGACTAGCGCCGGGGAGCTGTTTTTT

d_gene: -
j_gene: TRBJ1-2
v_gene: TRBV7-2
abundance: -
CDR3aa: CASSLVSSVYGYTF
CDR3nt: TGTGCCAGCAGCTTAGTATCGTCGGTCTATGGCTACACCTTC

d_gene: TRBD1
j_gene: TRBJ1-2
v_gene: TRBV5-6
abundance: -
CDR3aa: CASSYAGGGASNYGYTF
CDR3nt: TGTGCCAGCAGCTATGCAGGAGGGGGCGCTTCGAACTATGGCTACACCTTC

d_gene: TRBD2
j_gene: TRBJ2-1
v_gene: TRBV7-9
abundance: -
CDR3aa: CASSPGLVGLAGGNEQFF
CDR3nt: TGTGCCAGCAGCCCGGGACTAGTAGGGCTAGCGGGGGGGAATGAGCAGTTCTTC

d_gene: -
j_gene: TRBJ1-3
v_gene: TRBV6-1
abundance: -
CDR3aa: CASSANRAGNTIYF
CDR3nt: TGTGCCAGCAGTGCAAACAGGGCTGGAAACACCATATATTTT

d_gene: TRBD1
j_gene: TRBJ1-1
v_gene: TRBV7-9
abundance: -
CDR3aa: CASSLARGLMNTEAFF
CDR3nt: TGTGCCAGCAGCTTAGCCAGGGGGCTAATGAACACTGAAGCTTTCTTT

d_gene: -
j_gene: TRBJ1-1
v_gene: TRBV27
abundance: -
CDR3aa: CASSLQRTDYTEAFF
CDR3nt: TGTGCCAGCAGTTTACAGCGGACGGACTATACTGAAGCTTTCTTT

d_gene: -
j_gene: TRBJ2-6
v_gene: TRBV27
abundance: -
CDR3aa: CASSSYSGANVLTF
CDR3nt: TGTGCCAGCAGCTCTTACTCTGGGGCCAACGTCCTGACTTTC